These 32 T cell receptor beta chains came from one sample sequenced in a study of T cell responses to AZD1222 COVID-19 vaccine. Here immunoSEQ multiplex PCR was the method, and the copy in TCRdb shows in-frame clones only, minus some. The table has about 120,000 clones, approximately 85% seen once. The material was peripheral blood, obtained on day 0 of AZD1222 vaccination. Source of these receptors: an adult in good health.

The chain employs TRBV2 and TRBJ2-5; the match to TRBD2 covers 11 bases. Germline V gives CDR1 SNHLY, CDR2 FYNNEI. The trim removed 10 bases at V and 5 bases at J, leaving 9 bases unmatched. CDR3 length: 14 amino acids. CDR3 in amino acids: CATRLAGFPETQYF. Here the CDR3 DNA reads TGTGCCACCCGACTAGCGGGGTTCCCTGAGACCCAGTACTTC.

This rearrangement joins TRBV18 to TRBJ2-7, with 7 nucleotides matching TRBD1. V was pared by 2 bases and J by 2 bases, with 6 bases of the junction left unmatched. The CDR3 extends over 15 amino acids. CDR1 KGHSH and CDR2 LQKENI come from the germline V gene. The CDR3 DNA sequence: TGTGCCAGCTCACCAGGGACAGATCGACCCTACGAGCAGTACTTC. Encoded protein: CASSPGTDRPYEQYF.

The CDR3 DNA sequence: TGTGCCAGTAGTAATGGAGGGGTCAACATAAGGGAACGATATGGCTACACCTTC. Translating gives CASSNGGVNIRERYGYTF. The rearrangement joins TRBV19 to TRBJ1-2; D possibly corresponds to TRBD1 (5 bases). Trimming stripped 4 bases from V and 5 bases from J, with 26 bases between. The germline V gene encodes CDR1 LNHDA and CDR2 SQIVND (reference sequence). CDR3 length equals 18 residues.

The J gene is TRBJ1-3, the V gene TRBV11-3; D call uncertain. The CDR3 extends over 12 amino acids. V was trimmed by 1 base and J by 8 bases, leaving 6 bases between them. CDR1 and CDR2 from the germline V gene are SGHNT and YENEEA. DNA of the CDR3: TGTGCCAGCAGCTTAGTGCACGACACCATATATTTT. Protein: CASSLVHDTIYF.

The rearrangement links TRBV7-2 to TRBJ1-1, with unresolved D. This CDR3 contains 14 residues. V dropped 7 bases and J dropped 0 bases, with 12 bases sitting between them. Germline V lookup: CDR1 SGHTA, CDR2 FQGNSA. The CDR3 protein is CASTPVGMNTEAFF. Here the CDR3 DNA reads TGTGCCAGCACCCCGGTGGGTATGAACACTGAAGCTTTCTTT.

The CDR3 loop reads CASSLSTSNQPQHF. The CDR3 coding sequence is TGTGCCAGCAGCTTGAGTACTAGCAATCAGCCCCAGCATTTT. The chain recombines TRBV5-6 with TRBJ1-5, with D unresolved. Germline CDR1 SGHDT, CDR2 YYEEEE. The CDR3 consists of 14 residues. The V end was cut by 1 base, the J end by 0 bases, with 5 bases between.

This chain connects TRBV28 to TRBJ1-5; TRBD1 might be the D (6 bases). Germline CDR1 reads MDHEN; CDR2 reads SYDVKM. Trimming removed 5 bases from V and 5 bases from J, with 13 bases in between. The CDR3 length is 14 residues. The CDR3 DNA reads TGTGCCAGCAGTCCGGGGGGGCCCTATCAGCCCCAGCATTTT. It encodes CASSPGGPYQPQHF.

V gene TRBV3-1 (or the pseudogene TRBV3-2) combines with J gene TRBJ2-5; TRBD1 might be the D (5 bases). The V and J ends lost 3 bases and 4 bases respectively, with 6 bases between them. CDR3 size: 12 residues. Looked up from germline, CDR1 is LGHDT and CDR2 is YNNKEL (reference sequence). CDR3: CASSHRGETQYF. As DNA, the CDR3 is TGTGCCAGCAGCCATAGGGGAGAGACCCAGTACTTC.

The chain carries TRBV11-3 and TRBJ2-6; TRBD1 might be the D (6 bases). This CDR3 has 16 amino acids. Trimming took off 1 base at V and 4 bases at J, with 11 bases between the two ends. The germline V gene has CDR1 SGHNT and CDR2 YENEEA. CDR3 sequence: CASSLAQGTGANVLTF. The CDR3 DNA follows: TGTGCCAGCAGCTTAGCGCAGGGGACCGGGGCCAACGTCCTGACTTTC.

The chain couples TRBV29-1 to TRBJ2-3; 8 bases are a match to TRBD1. Per the germline V gene, CDR1 is SQVTM and CDR2 is ANQGSEA. With 7 bases clipped from V and 0 bases from J, the junction kept 6 bases outside the gene matches. This CDR3 region has 14 residues. The CDR3, as DNA: TGCAGCGCTCCCAGACAGGGGAGCACAGATACGCAGTATTTT. Its translation: CSAPRQGSTDTQYF.

V and J are TRBV7-2 and TRBJ1-4; TRBD1 might be the D (5 bases). Germline lookup yields CDR1 SGHTA and CDR2 FQGNSA. Trimming took off 1 base at V and 1 base at J, with 7 bases between the two ends. This CDR3 spans 15 amino acids. CDR3 region: CASSLGQGTNEKLFF. In nucleotides, the CDR3 is TGTGCCAGCAGCTTAGGCCAGGGAACTAATGAAAAACTGTTTTTT.

This chain uses TRBV15 with TRBJ2-7; the D call may be TRBD1 or TRBD2 (5 bases each). Germline V CDR1 and CDR2: LNHNV, YYDKDF (reference sequence). The V end was cut by 5 bases, the J end by 5 bases, with 16 bases between. CDR3 size: 14 residues. Here the CDR3 DNA reads TGTGCCACCAGCTCGATGACCGGGACCCACGAGCAGTACTTC. Translation gives CATSSMTGTHEQYF.

This clone was seen just once. The chain has TRBV13 and TRBJ1-2; the match to TRBD1 covers 12 bases. The CDR3 extends over 16 amino acids. The V and J ends lost 6 bases and 5 bases, in that order; junction bases with no gene match: 10. Germline V gene lookup returns CDR1 PRHDT and CDR2 FYEKMQ (reference sequence). CDR3 in amino acids: CASSLGTGGVRYGYTF. The CDR3 region has the DNA TGTGCCAGCAGTCTCGGGACAGGGGGCGTGAGGTATGGCTACACCTTC.

V and J are TRBV6-5 and TRBJ1-5; TRBD1 agrees at 11 bases. There are 15 residues in the CDR3. Germline V lookup: CDR1 MNHEY, CDR2 SVGAGI. Trimming cost V 6 bases and J 9 bases; bases outside gene matches: 10. The CDR3: CASRSGTGGLGPQHF. The DNA of the CDR3 is TGTGCCAGCAGGTCCGGGACAGGGGGTCTGGGGCCCCAGCATTTT.

In nucleotides, the CDR3 is TGTGCCAGCAGCTTAGGGGCGGCGGGTCAGCCCCAGCATTTT. It codes for CASSLGAAGQPQHF. V and J are TRBV7-9 and TRBJ1-5; D is ambiguous. Trimming stripped 1 base from V and 6 bases from J, with 10 bases between. The CDR3 is made up of 14 amino acids. The germline gives CDR1 SEHNR, CDR2 FQNEAQ (reference sequence).

The rearrangement uses TRBV19 and TRBJ1-1, with D unresolved. This CDR3 is built from 14 residues. The germline V gene has CDR1 LNHDA and CDR2 SQIVND (reference sequence). Trimming cost V 7 bases and J 1 base, with 13 bases left between them. The CDR3 DNA reads as TGTGCCAGTACCACCAAGTCGTGGAACACTGAAGCTTTCTTT. Translation gives CASTTKSWNTEAFF.

This clone was detected a few times. The rearrangement links TRBV18 to TRBJ2-7, with a weak D call TRBD2 (6 bases). The ends were cut back, 1 base at V and 3 bases at J, with 19 bases in the middle. The CDR3 consists of 17 residues. Germline-derived CDR1 and CDR2 are KGHSH and LQKENI. CDR3 DNA sequence: TGTGCCAGCTCACCACGCGTTCGGGGGAGCGGAATCTACGAGCAGTACTTC. It codes for CASSPRVRGSGIYEQYF.

A remark on this clone: The identical CDR3 is also encoded by other nucleotide sequences in the sample. The genes are TRBV5-1 and TRBJ2-1; D not resolved. Trimming took 3 bases from V and 7 from J, leaving 8 bases between them. The CDR3 covers 12 residues. The germline V gene has CDR1 SGHRS and CDR2 YFSETQ. The CDR3 region has the DNA TGCGCCAGCAGCTCCCTAGGAAATGAGCAGTTCTTC. Residues: CASSSLGNEQFF.

This rearrangement joins TRBV5-4 to TRBJ2-5; 9 bases line up with TRBD2. CDR3 size: 16 residues. Germline V gives CDR1 SGHNT, CDR2 YYREEE (reference sequence). V gave up 4 bases and J gave up 4 bases; unmatched junction bases: 11. CDR3 sequence reads: CASSVGLGTSRETQYF. The CDR3 DNA is TGTGCCAGCAGCGTCGGGCTCGGGACTAGCCGAGAGACCCAGTACTTC.

This clone occurred a few times. The rearrangement joins TRBV5-1 to TRBJ2-7; D perhaps matches TRBD2 (5 bases). Germline V gene lookup returns CDR1 SGHRS and CDR2 YFSETQ. This CDR3 comprises 14 residues. The germline V and J ends were trimmed by 1 base and 2 bases, with 10 bases remaining between them. CDR3: CASSLTAAAYEQYF. The CDR3 DNA reads as TGCGCCAGCAGCTTGACGGCAGCGGCCTACGAGCAGTACTTC.

This clone has only a few counts. This chain links TRBV9 with TRBJ1-1; D possibly corresponds to TRBD1 (6 bases). The CDR3 is 13 residues long. The germline V gene encodes CDR1 SGDLS and CDR2 YYNGEE. The germline V and J ends were trimmed by 0 bases and 4 bases, with 7 bases remaining between them. The DNA of the CDR3 is TGTGCCAGCAGCGTAGCAGGGGCCACTGAAGCTTTCTTT. Translated, it gives CASSVAGATEAFF.

The chain carries TRBV5-1 and TRBJ2-7, with 9 positions matching TRBD1. Germline V gene data show CDR1 as SGHRS and CDR2 as YFSETQ. V lost 4 bases to trimming and J lost 6 bases; unmatched junction nucleotides: 11. The CDR3 has 15 residues. CDR3 DNA: TGCGCCAGCAGCCCTTGGACGGGACAGGGAGGCGAGCAGTACTTC. Translated, it gives CASSPWTGQGGEQYF.

V and J are TRBV7-6 and TRBJ1-6; TRBD1 is a possible D gene (5 bases). This CDR3 comprises 15 residues. The germline V gene encodes CDR1 SGHVS and CDR2 FNYEAQ. Trimming stripped 1 base from V and 9 bases from J, with 13 bases between. The CDR3 protein is CASSLVGTYGSPLHF. Here the CDR3 DNA reads TGTGCCAGCAGCTTAGTGGGGACCTATGGTTCACCCCTCCACTTT.

The chain couples TRBV28 to TRBJ1-5, with 7 bases identical to TRBD1. The CDR3 sequence is 16 residues long. Germline CDR1 is MDHEN and CDR2 is SYDVKM. Trimming removed 3 bases from V and 3 bases from J; junction bases left unmatched: 8. The CDR3 loop reads CASSFVRQGYNQPQHF. The CDR3 DNA reads TGTGCCAGCAGTTTCGTCCGACAGGGCTACAATCAGCCCCAGCATTTT.

The J gene is TRBJ2-5, the V gene TRBV27; D remains unclear. The ends were cut back, 7 bases at V and 0 bases at J, with 6 bases in the middle. Looked up from germline, CDR1 is MNHEY and CDR2 is SMNVEV (reference sequence). CDR3 length equals 12 residues. CDR3 coding DNA: TGTGCCAGCAATGGTAACCAAGAGACCCAGTACTTC. Protein: CASNGNQETQYF.

V is TRBV5-1 and J is TRBJ2-3; 8 nucleotides line up with TRBD2. The J segment lost 6 bases and the V segment lost 0 bases, leaving 9 bases of the junction unmatched. CDR3 length: 16 residues. From germline, CDR1 is SGHRS and CDR2 YFSETQ. The CDR3 region has the DNA TGCGCCAGCAGCTTGGTGCGGAGCGGGGGAAGGGATACGCAGTATTTT. Translated, it gives CASSLVRSGGRDTQYF.

The chain has TRBV7-6 and TRBJ2-1, with no clear D. Germline V gene data show CDR1 as SGHVS and CDR2 as FNYEAQ. V was trimmed by 5 bases and J by 7 bases, leaving 9 bases between them. The CDR3 runs 12 residues. The CDR3 DNA reads as TGTGCCAGCAGCACAACGAGGAATGAGCAGTTCTTC. Protein product: CASSTTRNEQFF.

The chain carries TRBV7-8 and TRBJ1-1; possibly TRBD1 for D (6 bases). The CDR3 spans 15 residues. Germline assignment: CDR1 SGHVS and CDR2 FQNEAQ. Deletions cut 4 bases from V and 2 bases from J, with 14 bases between. The CDR3, as DNA: TGTGCCAGCAGCTCGATCGGGACAAGTAACACTGAAGCTTTCTTT. As protein: CASSSIGTSNTEAFF.

V usage is TRBV5-5 and J usage is TRBJ2-7; a weak D match, TRBD1 (6 bases). This CDR3 spans 18 amino acids. V was pared by 2 bases and J by 2 bases, with 23 bases between. Germline V gives CDR1 SGHKS, CDR2 YYEKEE (reference sequence). Written as DNA, the CDR3 is TGTGCCAGCAGCTTAAATCCCAAAGTAGCCAGGGGACCCTACGAGCAGTACTTC. Its translation is CASSLNPKVARGPYEQYF.

This clone has only one observation. The V and J genes are TRBV6-1 and TRBJ1-5; D gene ambiguous. The CDR3 has 15 amino acids. Germline CDR1 reads MNHNS; CDR2 reads SASEGT. Trimming shortened V by 1 base and J by 4 bases, and 11 bases separated the two germline ends. Here the CDR3 reads CASSEGFTANQPQHF. In nucleotides, the CDR3 is TGTGCCAGCAGTGAAGGATTTACAGCAAATCAGCCCCAGCATTTT.

The gene calls are TRBV6-2 or TRBV6-3 and TRBJ1-5, with a possible D match to TRBD1 (5 bases). V was cut by 4 bases and J by 9 bases, with 19 bases left in between. Germline CDR1 and CDR2: MNHEY and SVGEGT. There are 15 residues in the CDR3. The CDR3 loop reads CASSFPTGLAGPQHF. The CDR3 nucleotides are TGTGCCAGCAGTTTCCCAACAGGACTAGCGGGGCCCCAGCATTTT.

This clone was observed a single time. The chain is built from TRBV27 and TRBJ2-7; the D gene is possibly TRBD1 (6 bases). Trimming took off 5 bases at V and 2 bases at J, with 13 bases between the two ends. Per germline, CDR1 MNHEY and CDR2 SMNVEV (reference sequence). The CDR3 is 14 residues long. The CDR3 reads CASSRPGTTYEQYF. CDR3 DNA sequence: TGTGCCAGCAGTCGACCCGGGACAACCTACGAGCAGTACTTC.